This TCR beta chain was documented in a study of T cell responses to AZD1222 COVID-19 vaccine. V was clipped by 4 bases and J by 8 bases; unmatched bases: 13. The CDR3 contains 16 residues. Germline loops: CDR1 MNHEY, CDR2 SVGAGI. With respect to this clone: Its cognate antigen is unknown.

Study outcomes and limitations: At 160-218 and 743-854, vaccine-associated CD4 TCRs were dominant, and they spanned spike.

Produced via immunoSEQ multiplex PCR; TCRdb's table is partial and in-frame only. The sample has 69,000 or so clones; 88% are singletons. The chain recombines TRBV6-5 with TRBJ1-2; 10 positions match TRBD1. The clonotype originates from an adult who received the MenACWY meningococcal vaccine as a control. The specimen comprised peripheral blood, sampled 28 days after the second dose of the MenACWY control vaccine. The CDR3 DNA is TGTGCCAGCAGTTCCTCCGGGACAGGGGAAGTCTACGGCTACACCTTC. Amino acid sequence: CASSSSGTGEVYGYTF.